These T cell receptor beta chains were read from a single sample in a study of OX40 agonist ivuxolimab in advanced cancers. Clones were read by immunoSEQ multiplex PCR, and TCRdb kept only the in-frame ones, dropping some. Among roughly 120,000 clones, 89% were seen once, and the ten largest hold approximately 0.29%. Material: CD4+ or CD8+ T cells sorted from blood, obtained in a trial of the OX40 agonist ivuxolimab. The receptors were sampled from an adult with an advanced solid tumor such as melanoma, head and neck, liver or kidney cancer. Each CDR3 is given with its conserved first and last residue. The order of the fields is CDR3 protein, CDR3 DNA, V gene, D gene, J gene, clone size, CDR3 length. The D gene is left open where the match is weak. Clone size is not always given. Where it is, it says once, few, many or a class for expanded clones.

CASSESPRGEQYF	TGTGCCAGCAGTGAAAGCCCACGGGGGGAGCAGTACTTC	TRBV6-4	-	TRBJ2-7	-	13
CASRGGILDTEAFF	TGTGCCAGCCGTGGGGGCATACTAGACACTGAAGCTTTCTTT	TRBV2	-	TRBJ1-1	-	14
CASSLNRLNQPQHF	TGTGCCAGCAGTCTTAACAGGTTAAATCAGCCCCAGCATTTT	TRBV6-6	-	TRBJ1-5	-	14
CASSYTSGRGYEQYF	TGTGCCAGCAGTTATACTAGCGGGAGAGGCTACGAGCAGTACTTC	TRBV7-2	TRBD2	TRBJ2-7	-	15
CASSQLSTNEKLFF	TGTGCCAGCAGCCAACTATCAACTAATGAAAAACTGTTTTTT	TRBV7-9	-	TRBJ1-4	-	14
CAWSVSGVGQPQHF	TGTGCCTGGAGTGTATCAGGGGTAGGGCAGCCCCAGCATTTT	TRBV30	-	TRBJ1-5	-	14
CASSSARGWNTEAFF	TGTGCCAGCAGCTCCGCCCGAGGCTGGAACACTGAAGCTTTCTTT	TRBV11-2	-	TRBJ1-1	-	15
CASSYGQTNQPQHF	TGTGCCAGCAGTTACGGACAGACCAATCAGCCCCAGCATTTT	TRBV6-5	-	TRBJ1-5	-	14
CASSSSLGEQFF	TGTGCCAGCAGCTCTTCACTCGGTGAGCAGTTCTTC	TRBV5-6	-	TRBJ2-1	-	12
CASSPVGQVPEQYF	TGTGCCAGCAGTCCGGTGGGACAGGTCCCCGAGCAGTACTTC	TRBV6-6	TRBD1	TRBJ2-7	-	14
CAISESGGQGHRNEQYF	TGTGCCATCAGTGAGTCTGGGGGACAGGGGCATCGTAACGAGCAGTACTTC	TRBV10-3	TRBD1	TRBJ2-7	-	17
CAWRGNENYGYTF	TGTGCCTGGAGAGGGAATGAGAACTATGGCTACACCTTC	TRBV30	-	TRBJ1-2	once	13
CASSPRQGNQETQYF	TGTGCCAGTAGTCCAAGACAGGGGAACCAAGAGACCCAGTACTTC	TRBV19	TRBD1	TRBJ2-5	-	15
CASDSGLAGGLEQYF	TGTGCCAGCGATTCAGGACTAGCGGGGGGCCTAGAGCAGTACTTC	TRBV7-2	TRBD2	TRBJ2-7	-	15
CASSNRDSWDNEQFF	TGTGCCAGCAGCAACCGGGACAGTTGGGACAATGAGCAGTTCTTC	TRBV4-2	TRBD1	TRBJ2-1	-	15
CASSRGQGSSYEQYF	TGTGCCAGCAGCCGAGGACAGGGGAGCTCCTACGAGCAGTACTTC	TRBV27	TRBD1	TRBJ2-7	-	15
CASSASPRAQAFF	TGTGCCAGCAGCGCGTCTCCTCGGGCCCAAGCTTTCTTT	TRBV9	-	TRBJ1-1	-	13
CAWVGGVPTGELFF	TGTGCCTGGGTGGGGGGGGTACCCACCGGGGAGCTGTTTTTT	TRBV30	TRBD2	TRBJ2-2	-	14